A single sample gave rise to the 8 T cell receptor beta chains below, sequenced in a study of cytomegalovirus exposure and HLA in healthy donors. The study ran its PCR with 60 Vbeta and 13 Jbeta primers. Clones were read by immunoSEQ multiplex PCR, and TCRdb kept only the in-frame ones, dropping some. Found here are hundreds of thousands of clones, 80% to 90% of them singletons; the top ten hold 0.9% to 1.1%. The sequenced sample was PBMCs. These TCRs come from a woman under 30 in good health and CMV-seronegative.

V is TRBV11-3 and J is TRBJ2-1; no firm D call. The CDR3 contains 16 residues. Germline CDR1 and CDR2: SGHNT and YENEEA. V lost 2 bases, J lost 0 bases, and 11 bases lay in between. The CDR3 DNA reads TGTGCCAGCAGCTTAACCTATCGCGGCTCCTACAATGAGCAGTTCTTC. Its protein is CASSLTYRGSYNEQFF.

This rearrangement joins TRBV9 to TRBJ2-1, with 8 nucleotides matching TRBD2. CDR1 and CDR2 from the germline V gene are SGDLS and YYNGEE. This CDR3 spans 16 amino acids. Trimming cost V 5 bases and J 5 bases; bases outside gene matches: 12. The CDR3 spells CASRSGLAGNNNEQFF. CDR3 nucleotides: TGTGCCAGCAGATCCGGACTAGCAGGGAATAACAATGAGCAGTTCTTC.

The V gene is TRBV11-2, the J gene TRBJ2-5; 7 positions match TRBD1. Trimming removed 6 bases from V and 11 bases from J; junction bases left unmatched: 9. Germline V CDR1 and CDR2: SGHAT, FQNNGV. The CDR3 consists of 12 residues. CDR3 bases: TGTGCCAGCAGTCCAACAGGGGTGGAGCAGTACTTC. It yields the protein CASSPTGVEQYF. The full variable domain, in which reference TRBV11-2 and TRBJ2-5 provide the parts outside the CDR3, is EAGVAQSPRYKIIEKRQSVAFWCNPISGHATLYWYQQILGQGPKLLIQFQNNGVVDDSQLPKDRFSAERLKGVDSTLKIQPAKLEDSAVYLCASSPTGVEQYFGPGTRLLVL.

This rearrangement joins TRBV9 to TRBJ2-7; 11 nucleotides align to TRBD2. The CDR3 contains 16 residues. With 0 bases clipped from V and 1 base from J, the junction kept 3 bases outside the gene matches. From germline, CDR1 is SGDLS and CDR2 YYNGEE. The CDR3 region is CASSVDGTSGSYEQYF. In DNA form, the CDR3 reads TGTGCCAGCAGCGTAGATGGGACTAGCGGTTCCTACGAGCAGTACTTC.

The count of this clone is one. This rearrangement joins TRBV10-3 to TRBJ1-5; D unclear. The CDR3 has 15 amino acids. CDR1 and CDR2 (germline): ENHRY, SYGVKD. Trimming left V 3 bases short and J 0 bases short, with 9 bases between. The CDR3 DNA sequence: TGTGCCATCAGTGACCCAGGAACTAGCAATCAGCCCCAGCATTTT. It specifies CAISDPGTSNQPQHF.

The V call is TRBV13, the J call TRBJ2-5; TRBD1 aligns across 8 bases. V shed 5 bases, J shed 4 bases, and the junction held 6 bases outside the gene matches. This CDR3 contains 14 residues. The germline V gene has CDR1 PRHDT and CDR2 FYEKMQ (reference sequence). CDR3 DNA: TGTGCCAGCAGCATCCGGGACAGGCTAGAGACCCAGTACTTC. Protein: CASSIRDRLETQYF. The variable domain in full, with the rest retrieved from reference TRBV13 and TRBJ2-5, is AAGVIQSPRHLIKEKRETATLKCYPIPRHDTVYWYQQGPGQDPQFLISFYEKMQSDKGSIPDRFSAQQFSDYHSELNMSSLELGDSALYFCASSIRDRLETQYFGPGTRLLVL.

V and J are TRBV4-1 and TRBJ2-7; D possibly corresponds to TRBD1 (6 bases). The germline gives CDR1 MGHRA, CDR2 YSYEKL. The CDR3 length is 14 residues. Trimming left V 3 bases short and J 3 bases short, with 12 bases between. Written as DNA, the CDR3 is TGCGCCAGCAGCCAGGCCCGACAGGTCTACGAGCAGTACTTC. Translating it yields CASSQARQVYEQYF.

The CDR3 spells CAAPRDSSYEQYF. The CDR3 coding sequence is TGTGCCGCCCCACGGGACAGCTCCTACGAGCAGTACTTC. The rearrangement joins TRBV6-1 to TRBJ2-7; TRBD1 agrees at 7 bases. The trim removed 11 bases at V and 0 bases at J, leaving 7 bases unmatched. Germline-derived CDR1 and CDR2 are MNHNS and SASEGT. This CDR3 has 13 residues.